Included here is one T cell receptor (beta chain) sequence, with context. The antigen is undetermined. V lost 4 bases and J lost 7, with 20 bases in between. There are 16 residues in the CDR3. The V gene's germline CDR1 is SGHTA and CDR2 FQGNSA. One entry per CDR3 protein, called by TCRdb with MiXCR from the RT-PCR reads. The sample contains more than 550,000 distinct CDR3 sequences, about 11% of which appear only once. This specimen comes from a study of response to subunit inactivated influenza vaccine. Study results and caveats: Authors proposed each seasonal influenza vaccination draws in few new T cells.

These data were also filed under a second study, of T cells expressing NK-cell markers. This second study says: cDNA encoding TCR beta was synthesized via 5'RACE template switching incorporating UMIs. NKG2C+ dominant clonotype frequencies in over 5 donors were about 1.0-7.5% of CD8+ T cells.

The sequence was obtained from a man between 45 and 60 years old who received an inactivated influenza vaccine. The J gene is TRBJ2-4, the V gene TRBV7-2, with TRBD1 as a possible D gene (5 bases). Source: PBMCs from blood, taken on the day of vaccination. The CDR3 nucleotides read TGTGCCAGCAGCTCCGTAGGGGCGCTAATTGGCAACATTCAGTACTTC. It codes for CASSSVGALIGNIQYF. The complete variable domain, with remaining parts taken from reference TRBV7-2 and TRBJ2-4, reads GAGVSQSPSNKVTEKGKDVELRCDPISGHTALYWYRQSLGQGLEFLIYFQGNSAPDKSGLPSDRFSAERTGGSVSTLTIQRTQQEDSAVYLCASSSVGALIGNIQYFGAGTRLSVL.